This entry concerns a single TCR beta chain. This entry belongs to a study of blood T cell repertoires in COVID-19. Patients at the Seattle site were enrolled during active infection and followed longitudinally. TCRdb's copy holds only in-frame clones and misses some; the assay was immunoSEQ multiplex PCR. The data contain under 150,000 clones, more than 75% of them singletons. Trimming took 2 bases from V and 0 from J; bases not matched to a gene: 4. This CDR3 has 15 amino acids. Germline V gene lookup returns CDR1 MNHEY and CDR2 SMNVEV (reference sequence). The receptor was derived from a man aged 55 to 69 with COVID-19, enrolled during active disease. What was sequenced was peripheral blood. The gene calls are TRBV27 and TRBJ2-7; 7 nucleotides match TRBD1. This CDR3 reads CASSLEQGFSYEQYF. The DNA for the CDR3 is TGTGCCAGCAGTTTAGAACAGGGGTTCTCCTACGAGCAGTACTTC.